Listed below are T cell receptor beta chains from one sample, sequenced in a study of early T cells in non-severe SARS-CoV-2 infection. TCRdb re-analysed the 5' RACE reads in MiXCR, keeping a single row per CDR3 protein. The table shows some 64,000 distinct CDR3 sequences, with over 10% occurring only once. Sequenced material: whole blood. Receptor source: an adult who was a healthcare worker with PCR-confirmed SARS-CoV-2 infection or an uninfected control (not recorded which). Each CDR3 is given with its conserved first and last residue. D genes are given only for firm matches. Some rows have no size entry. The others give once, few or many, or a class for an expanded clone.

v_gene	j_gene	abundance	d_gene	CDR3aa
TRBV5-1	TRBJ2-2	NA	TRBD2	CASSFLSGRNTGELFF
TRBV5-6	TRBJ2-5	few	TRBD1	CASSYLGQEETQYF
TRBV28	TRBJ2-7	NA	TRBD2	CASKLAGELAYEQYF
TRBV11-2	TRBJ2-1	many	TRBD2	CASSLDPLLAGDYNEQFF
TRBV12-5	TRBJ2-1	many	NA	CASGLGQSYEQFF
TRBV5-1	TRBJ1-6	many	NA	CASSLGGYNSPLHF
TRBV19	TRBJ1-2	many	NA	CASSIGWRNYGYTF
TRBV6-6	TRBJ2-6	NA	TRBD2	CASRVGLAANVLTF
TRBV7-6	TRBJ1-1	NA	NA	CASSSFIRGLVDTEAFF
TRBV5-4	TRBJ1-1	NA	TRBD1	CASSLRGQGAEAFF
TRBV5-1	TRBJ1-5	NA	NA	CASSPGGGSNQPQHF
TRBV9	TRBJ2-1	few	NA	CASSVTRDSPSHEQFF
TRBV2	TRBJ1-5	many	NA	CASRGPSGGQPQHF
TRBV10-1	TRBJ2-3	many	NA	CASSEWGHTDTQYF
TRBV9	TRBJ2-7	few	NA	CASSVGPSYEQYF
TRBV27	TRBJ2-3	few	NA	CASSLLGLSTDTQYF
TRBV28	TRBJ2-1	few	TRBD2	CASSPHRTSQFF
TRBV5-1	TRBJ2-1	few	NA	CASTDVGREQFF
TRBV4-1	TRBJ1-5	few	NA	CASSPIDRLNQPQHF
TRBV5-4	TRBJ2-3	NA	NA	CASSFATTDTQYF
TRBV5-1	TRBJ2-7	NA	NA	CASSPIPGLTVEQYF
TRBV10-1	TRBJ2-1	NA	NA	CASSSDNEQFF
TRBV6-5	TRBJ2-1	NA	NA	CASSFVREYEQFF
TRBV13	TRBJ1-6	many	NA	CASMRSGDRSPLHF
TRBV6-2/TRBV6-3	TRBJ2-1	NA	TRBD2	CASSTSGLQEQFF
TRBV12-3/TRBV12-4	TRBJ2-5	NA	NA	CASSLGVRGFQETQYF
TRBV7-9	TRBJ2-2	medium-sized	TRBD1	CASSNRQGANTGELFF